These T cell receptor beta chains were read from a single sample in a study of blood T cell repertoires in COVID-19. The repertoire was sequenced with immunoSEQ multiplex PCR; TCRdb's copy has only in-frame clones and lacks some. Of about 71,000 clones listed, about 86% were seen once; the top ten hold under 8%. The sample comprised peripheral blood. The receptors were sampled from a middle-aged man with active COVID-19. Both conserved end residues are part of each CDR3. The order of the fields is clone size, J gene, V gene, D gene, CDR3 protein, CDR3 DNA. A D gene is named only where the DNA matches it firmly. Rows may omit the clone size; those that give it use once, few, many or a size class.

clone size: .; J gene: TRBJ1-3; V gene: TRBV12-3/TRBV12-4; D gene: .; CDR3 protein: CASSYFSGNTIYF; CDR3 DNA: TGTGCCAGCAGTTACTTCTCTGGAAACACCATATATTTT
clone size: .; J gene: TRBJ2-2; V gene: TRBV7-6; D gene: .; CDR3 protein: CASSLEAGLNTGELFF; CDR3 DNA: TGTGCCAGCAGCTTAGAGGCCGGGTTGAACACCGGGGAGCTGTTTTTT
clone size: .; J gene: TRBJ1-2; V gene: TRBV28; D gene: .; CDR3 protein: CASRIGGADYGYTF; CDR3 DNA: TGTGCCAGCCGAATCGGCGGGGCGGACTATGGCTACACCTTC
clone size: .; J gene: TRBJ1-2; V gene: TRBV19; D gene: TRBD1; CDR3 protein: CASSAGQGAGGYTF; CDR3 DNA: TGTGCCAGTAGTGCGGGACAGGGGGCTGGTGGCTACACCTTC
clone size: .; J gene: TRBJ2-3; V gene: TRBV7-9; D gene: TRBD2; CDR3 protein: CASSDTRGGRSTDTQYF; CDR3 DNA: TGTGCCAGCAGTGATACTCGGGGCGGGAGGAGCACAGATACGCAGTATTTT
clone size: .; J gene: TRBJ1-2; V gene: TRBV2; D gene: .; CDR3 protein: CASSELGLGYGYTF; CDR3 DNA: TGTGCCAGCAGTGAACTGGGGCTTGGCTATGGCTACACCTTC
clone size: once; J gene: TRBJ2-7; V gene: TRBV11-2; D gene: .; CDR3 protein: CASSLDTRTYEQYF; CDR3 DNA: TGTGCCAGCAGCTTAGACACCAGGACCTACGAGCAGTACTTC
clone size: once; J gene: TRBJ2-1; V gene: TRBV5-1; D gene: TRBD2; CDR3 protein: CASTGTSARSHEQFF; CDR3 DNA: TGCGCCAGCACCGGGACTAGCGCTAGATCCCATGAGCAGTTCTTC
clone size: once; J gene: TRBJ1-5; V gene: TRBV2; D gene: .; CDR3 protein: CASSEGLSNQPQHF; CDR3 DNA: TGTGCCAGCAGTGAGGGACTTAGCAATCAGCCCCAGCATTTT
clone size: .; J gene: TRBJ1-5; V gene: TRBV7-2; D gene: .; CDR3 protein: CASSLTRGSNQPQHF; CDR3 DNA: TGTGCCAGCAGCCTAACTCGGGGGAGCAATCAGCCCCAGCATTTT
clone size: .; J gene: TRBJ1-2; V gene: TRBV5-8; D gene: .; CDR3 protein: CASRDRNYGYTF; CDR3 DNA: TGTGCCAGCAGAGACAGAAACTATGGCTACACCTTC
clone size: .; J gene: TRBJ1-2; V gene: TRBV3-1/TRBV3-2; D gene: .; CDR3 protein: CASRPLWGDGYTF; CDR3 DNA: TGTGCCAGCAGACCCCTTTGGGGGGACGGCTACACCTTC
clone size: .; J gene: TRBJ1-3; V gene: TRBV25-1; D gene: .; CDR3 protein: CASMDTMSSGNTIYF; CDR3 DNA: TGTGCCAGTATGGACACCATGAGCTCTGGAAACACCATATATTTT
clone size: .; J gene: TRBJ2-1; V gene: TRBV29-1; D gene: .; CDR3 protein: CSVEDRGAGQFF; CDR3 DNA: TGCAGCGTTGAAGATCGGGGGGCCGGGCAGTTCTTC
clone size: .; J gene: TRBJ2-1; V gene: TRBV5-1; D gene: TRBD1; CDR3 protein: CASSRAGQGNNEQFF; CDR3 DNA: TGCGCCAGCAGCCGCGCAGGACAGGGGAATAATGAGCAGTTCTTC
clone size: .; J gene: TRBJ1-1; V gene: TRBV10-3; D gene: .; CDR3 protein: CAISGTERSEAFF; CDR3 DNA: TGTGCCATCAGTGGGACAGAGCGATCTGAAGCTTTCTTT
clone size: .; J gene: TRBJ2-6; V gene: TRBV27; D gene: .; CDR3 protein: CASSLGPGGAGANVLTF; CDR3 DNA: TGTGCCAGCAGTTTGGGCCCGGGGGGCGCCGGGGCCAACGTCCTGACTTTC
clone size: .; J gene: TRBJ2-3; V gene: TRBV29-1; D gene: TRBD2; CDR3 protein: CSSTGGGREDTQYF; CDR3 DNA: TGCAGCTCCACGGGGGGGGGCCGGGAAGATACGCAGTATTTT
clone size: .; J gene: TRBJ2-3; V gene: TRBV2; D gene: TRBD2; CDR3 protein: CASSVAGTSTDTQYF; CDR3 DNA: TGTGCCAGCAGCGTAGCGGGTACTAGCACAGATACGCAGTATTTT
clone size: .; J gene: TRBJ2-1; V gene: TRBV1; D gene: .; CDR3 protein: CTSSQAGTYNEQFF; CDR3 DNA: TGCACCAGCAGCCAAGCGGGTACCTACAATGAGCAGTTCTTC
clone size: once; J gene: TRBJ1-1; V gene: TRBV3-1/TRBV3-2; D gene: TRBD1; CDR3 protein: CASSQTTGGYTEAFF; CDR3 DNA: TGTGCCAGCAGCCAAACGACAGGGGGTTACACTGAAGCTTTCTTT
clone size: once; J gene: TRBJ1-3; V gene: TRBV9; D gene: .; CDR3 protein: CASSAHSGNTIYF; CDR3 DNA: TGTGCCAGCAGCGCACATTCTGGAAACACCATATATTTT
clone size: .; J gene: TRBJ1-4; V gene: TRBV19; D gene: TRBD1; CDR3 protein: CASRDRGYSNEKLFF; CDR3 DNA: TGTGCCAGCAGGGACAGGGGATATTCTAATGAAAAACTGTTTTTT
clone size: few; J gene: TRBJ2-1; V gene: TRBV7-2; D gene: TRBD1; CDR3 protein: CASSLWDRTYNEQFF; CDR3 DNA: TGTGCCAGCAGCTTATGGGACAGAACCTACAATGAGCAGTTCTTC
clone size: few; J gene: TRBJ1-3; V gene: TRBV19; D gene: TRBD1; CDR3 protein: CASSMGQVAGNTIYF; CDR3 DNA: TGTGCCAGTAGTATGGGACAGGTTGCTGGAAACACCATATATTTT
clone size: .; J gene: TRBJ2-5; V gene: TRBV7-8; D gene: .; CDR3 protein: CASRSGLGGAPSQYF; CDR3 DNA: TGTGCCAGCAGATCTGGGTTGGGGGGGGCCCCGTCCCAGTACTTC
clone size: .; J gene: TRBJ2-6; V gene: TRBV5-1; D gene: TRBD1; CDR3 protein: CASSQGAGVYSGANVLTF; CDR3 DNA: TGCGCCAGCAGCCAGGGGGCAGGAGTGTACTCTGGGGCCAACGTCCTGACTTTC
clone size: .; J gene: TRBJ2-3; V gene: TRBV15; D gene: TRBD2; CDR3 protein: CATSRDFVTGGAQYF; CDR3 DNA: TGTGCCACCAGCAGAGATTTCGTGACGGGAGGGGCGCAGTATTTT
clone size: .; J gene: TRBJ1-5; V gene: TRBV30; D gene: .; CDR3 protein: CAWSVRGGQPQHF; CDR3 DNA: TGTGCCTGGAGTGTACGAGGCGGACAGCCCCAGCATTTT
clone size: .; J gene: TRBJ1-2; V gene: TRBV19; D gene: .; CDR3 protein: CASSIGRGYGYTF; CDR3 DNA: TGTGCCAGTAGTATCGGTAGGGGCTATGGCTACACCTTC
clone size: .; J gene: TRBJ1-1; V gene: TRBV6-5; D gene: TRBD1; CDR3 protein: CASRGQVEAFF; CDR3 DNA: TGTGCCAGCAGAGGACAGGTTGAAGCTTTCTTT
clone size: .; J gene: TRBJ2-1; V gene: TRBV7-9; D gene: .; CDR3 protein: CASSPIRGSYNEQFF; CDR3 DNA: TGTGCCAGCAGCCCAATCAGGGGATCCTACAATGAGCAGTTCTTC
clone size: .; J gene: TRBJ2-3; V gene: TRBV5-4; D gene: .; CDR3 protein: CASSSQPDTQYF; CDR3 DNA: TGTGCCAGCAGCTCACAGCCAGATACGCAGTATTTT
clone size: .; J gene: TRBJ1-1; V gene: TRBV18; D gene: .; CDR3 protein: CASSPTGGTEAFF; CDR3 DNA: TGTGCCAGCTCACCGACGGGGGGCACTGAAGCTTTCTTT
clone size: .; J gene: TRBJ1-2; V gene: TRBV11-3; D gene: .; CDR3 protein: CASSRDGGLSLYGYTF; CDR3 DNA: TGTGCCAGCAGCCGAGACGGGGGGTTGAGCCTATATGGCTACACCTTC
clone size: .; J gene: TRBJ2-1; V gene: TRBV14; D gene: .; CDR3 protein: CASSQAPTGANEQFF; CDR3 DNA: TGTGCCAGCAGCCAAGCCCCCACTGGTGCCAATGAGCAGTTCTTC
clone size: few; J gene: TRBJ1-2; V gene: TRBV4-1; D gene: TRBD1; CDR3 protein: CASSQVQQGNYGYTF; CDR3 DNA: TGCGCCAGCAGCCAAGTCCAACAGGGGAACTATGGCTACACCTTC
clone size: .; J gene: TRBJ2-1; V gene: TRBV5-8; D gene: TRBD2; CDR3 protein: CASSLSTSVSSYNEQFF; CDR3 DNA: TGTGCCAGCAGCTTGTCTACTAGCGTGAGCTCCTACAATGAGCAGTTCTTC
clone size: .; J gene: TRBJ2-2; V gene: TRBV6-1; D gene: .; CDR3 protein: CASSDEGNTGELFF; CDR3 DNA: TGTGCCAGCAGTGACGAGGGGAACACCGGGGAGCTGTTTTTT
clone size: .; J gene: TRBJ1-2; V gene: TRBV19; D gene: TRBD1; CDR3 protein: CASSIPGTGQIIRNGYTF; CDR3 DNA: TGTGCCAGTAGTATCCCCGGGACAGGGCAAATAATCCGGAATGGCTACACCTTC
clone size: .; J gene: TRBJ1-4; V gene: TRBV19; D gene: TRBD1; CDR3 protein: CASSWDRGSEKLFF; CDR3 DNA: TGTGCCAGTAGTTGGGACAGGGGGTCTGAAAAACTGTTTTTT
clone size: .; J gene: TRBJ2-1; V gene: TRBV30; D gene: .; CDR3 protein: CAWSEAGGPQFF; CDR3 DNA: TGTGCCTGGAGTGAGGCGGGTGGGCCGCAGTTCTTC
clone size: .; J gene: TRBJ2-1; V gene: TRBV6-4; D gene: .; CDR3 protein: CASSDTNREGVQFF; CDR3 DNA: TGTGCCAGCAGTGACACAAACAGGGAAGGGGTGCAGTTCTTC
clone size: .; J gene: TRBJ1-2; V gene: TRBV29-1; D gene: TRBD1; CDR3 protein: CSVGGQGSYNYGYTF; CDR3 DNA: TGCAGCGTGGGAGGACAGGGGAGTTATAACTATGGCTACACCTTC
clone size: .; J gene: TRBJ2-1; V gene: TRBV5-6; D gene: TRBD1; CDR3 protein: CASITGWGQGAYEQFF; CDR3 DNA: TGTGCCAGCATCACGGGGTGGGGACAGGGGGCCTATGAGCAGTTCTTC
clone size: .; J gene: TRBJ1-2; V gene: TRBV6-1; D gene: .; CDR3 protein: CASSEVGQGSYGYTF; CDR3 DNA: TGTGCCAGCAGTGAAGTAGGGCAGGGAAGCTATGGCTACACCTTC
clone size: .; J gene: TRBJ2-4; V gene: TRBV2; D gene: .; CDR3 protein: CASSGTLRAKNIQYF; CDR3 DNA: TGTGCCAGCAGTGGGACACTCCGAGCCAAAAACATTCAGTACTTC
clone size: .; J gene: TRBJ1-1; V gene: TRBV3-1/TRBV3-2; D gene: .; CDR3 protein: CASSQAGFNTEAFF; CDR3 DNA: TGTGCCAGCAGCCAAGCAGGGTTTAACACTGAAGCTTTCTTT